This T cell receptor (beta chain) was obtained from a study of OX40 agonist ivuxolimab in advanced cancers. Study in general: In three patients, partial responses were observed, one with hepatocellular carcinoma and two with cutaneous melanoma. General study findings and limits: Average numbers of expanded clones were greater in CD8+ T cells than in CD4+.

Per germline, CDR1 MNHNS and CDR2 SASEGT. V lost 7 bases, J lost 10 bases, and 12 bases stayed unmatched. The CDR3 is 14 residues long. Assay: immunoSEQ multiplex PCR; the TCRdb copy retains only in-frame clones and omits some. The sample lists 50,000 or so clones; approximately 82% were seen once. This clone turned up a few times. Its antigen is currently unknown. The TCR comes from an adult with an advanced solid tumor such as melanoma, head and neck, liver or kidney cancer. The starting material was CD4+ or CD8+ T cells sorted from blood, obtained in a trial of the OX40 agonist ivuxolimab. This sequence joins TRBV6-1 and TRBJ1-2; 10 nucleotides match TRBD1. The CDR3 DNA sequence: TGTGCCAGCACCCTACGACAGGGGGCAGGGGACTACACCTTC. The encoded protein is CASTLRQGAGDYTF.